The 4 T cell receptor beta chains below come from one sample, sequenced in a study of blood T cells in healthy people across ages. Through a sample-barcoded 5' primer and a J-beta primer mix, a second PCR was run for roughly 6 to 11 cycles. Using its own MiXCR run on the 5' RACE reads, TCRdb lists one record per CDR3 protein. This sample has hundreds of thousands of distinct CDR3 sequences; approximately 30% occur once, and the top ten carry 15%. The sequenced sample consisted of blood. All receptors come from a woman over 75 in good health.

The chain joins TRBV12-3 or TRBV12-4 to TRBJ1-1; the match to TRBD1 covers 11 bases. This CDR3 has 17 amino acids. V lost 2 bases and J lost 4; bases outside the gene matches: 9. The CDR3 DNA follows: TGTGCCAGCAGTTTAATGGGGGCCGGGACAGGGGGCACTGAAGCTTTCTTT. Its translation is CASSLMGAGTGGTEAFF.

As to this clonotype: Mismatch with germline at one junction end may stem from a read error. The DNA for the CDR3 is TGCGTCAGCAGCTTGGCCGGACAGCCCATGAACACTGAAGCTTTCTTT. This gives the protein CVSSLAGQPMNTEAFF. The chain has TRBV5-1 and TRBJ1-1; TRBD1 might be the D (6 bases). The germline V gene has CDR1 SGHRS and CDR2 YFSETQ. The CDR3 is 16 residues long.

There are many counts of this clonotype. The chain employs TRBV6-5 and TRBJ2-7; TRBD1 matches at 8 bases. The J segment lost 2 bases and the V segment lost 4 bases, leaving 10 bases of the junction unmatched. The CDR3 is made up of 16 amino acids. Germline-derived CDR1 and CDR2 are MNHEY and SVGAGI. The CDR3 loop reads CASSSVYRDRTYEQYF. The CDR3 DNA reads TGTGCCAGCAGTTCTGTTTATCGGGACAGGACCTACGAGCAGTACTTC.

The chain employs TRBV6-1 and TRBJ1-2; 8 bases fit TRBD1. This CDR3 spans 15 amino acids. Germline CDR1 and CDR2: MNHNS and SASEGT. V trimming: 6 bases; J trimming: 7 bases; junction bases outside the gene matches: 13. The CDR3 sequence: CASSQRTGNRGGYTF. The CDR3 DNA reads TGTGCCAGCAGCCAAAGGACAGGGAATAGGGGTGGCTACACCTTC.